Given below is one T cell receptor beta chain in context. This sample was included in a study of blood T cells in healthy people across ages. Germline CDR1 SNHLY, CDR2 FYNNEI. Trimming left V 10 bases short and J 10 bases short, with 20 bases between. CDR3 length: 14 residues. Then a second PCR, running roughly 7 to 11 cycles, was carried out with a sample-barcoded 5' primer and a J-beta primer mix. The template-switch adaptor, which had 12 random nucleotides, put a tag on each cDNA molecule. MiXCR was run by TCRdb on the 5' RACE reads, yielding one entry per CDR3 protein. The sample lists approximately 760,000 distinct CDR3 sequences; 20% to 30% were seen once. This same sample was also taken into another study, of T cells of mothers and their children. That paper adds: A few healthy Caucasian mothers and their six children donated.

The V call is TRBV2, the J call TRBJ1-6; tentatively, D is TRBD1 (5 bases). The receptor's source is a boy younger than 18 in good health. Source material: blood. DNA for the CDR3: TGTGCCACCTCACGCAAGGGGCAGGAGTCACCCCTCCACTTT. Protein product: CATSRKGQESPLHF.